This T cell receptor beta chain was sequenced in a study of cytomegalovirus exposure and HLA in healthy donors. Study-wide findings and caveats: CMV antigen specificity was confirmed in vitro for a few CMV-associated chains. A later analysis found first-cohort TCR clusters tended to co-occur in the 90 to 150 validation repertoires.

Remarks on this clone: Its cognate antigen is unknown.

The CDR3 consists of 15 residues. The germline V gene has CDR1 SGHTA and CDR2 FQGTGA. Trimming cost V 6 bases and J 9 bases; bases outside gene matches: 12. TCRdb keeps only in-frame clones here, not all; method: immunoSEQ multiplex PCR. Among over 60,000 clones listed, about 95% were seen once. The study drew the donors from its approximately 110-subject validation cohort, separate from the approximately 700-subject first cohort. The receptor's source is a young man in good health and CMV-seronegative. The sequenced material came from PBMCs. The chain joins TRBV7-3 to TRBJ2-1; 9 nucleotides match TRBD1. CDR3 sequence reads: CASSRPGQGLGEQFF. The CDR3 DNA is TGTGCCAGCAGTCGCCCGGGACAGGGTTTGGGTGAGCAGTTCTTC.